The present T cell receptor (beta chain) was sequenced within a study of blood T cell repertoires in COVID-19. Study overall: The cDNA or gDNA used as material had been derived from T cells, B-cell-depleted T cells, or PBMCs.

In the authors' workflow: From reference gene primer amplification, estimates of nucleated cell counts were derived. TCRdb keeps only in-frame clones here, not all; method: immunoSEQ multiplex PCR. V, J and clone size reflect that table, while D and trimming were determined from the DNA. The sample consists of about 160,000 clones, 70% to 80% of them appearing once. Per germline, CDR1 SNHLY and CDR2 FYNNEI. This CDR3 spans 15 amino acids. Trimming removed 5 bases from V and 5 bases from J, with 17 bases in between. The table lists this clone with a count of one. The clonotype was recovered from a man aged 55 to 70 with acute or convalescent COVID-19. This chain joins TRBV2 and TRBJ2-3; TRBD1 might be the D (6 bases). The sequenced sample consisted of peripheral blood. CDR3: CASSLQGFEIDTQYF. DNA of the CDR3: TGTGCCAGCAGTTTACAGGGCTTTGAGATAGATACGCAGTATTTT.